A selection of T cell receptor beta chains follows, all from one sample in a study of OX40 agonist ivuxolimab in advanced cancers. TCRdb's copy holds only in-frame clones and misses some; the assay was immunoSEQ multiplex PCR. The sample holds about 100,000 clones; about 84% are singletons and the top ten take 4.5% to 5.5%. The source material was CD4+ or CD8+ T cells sorted from blood, sampled in a trial of the OX40 agonist ivuxolimab. Receptor source: an adult with an advanced solid tumor such as melanoma, head and neck, liver or kidney cancer. Both conserved end residues are part of each CDR3. A D gene is named only where the DNA matches it firmly. Clone size is not always given. Where it is, it says once, few, many or a class for expanded clones.

J gene: TRBJ2-7
V gene: TRBV10-3
D gene: TRBD2
clone size: NA
CDR3 DNA: TGTGCCATCAGTGAGTCGGGACTAGCGGGAGTAGGTACCTACGAGCAGTACTTC
CDR3 protein: CAISESGLAGVGTYEQYF

J gene: TRBJ1-2
V gene: TRBV6-5
D gene: NA
clone size: NA
CDR3 DNA: TGTGCCACTCTTTTCGACAGGAATAACTATGGCTACACCTTC
CDR3 protein: CATLFDRNNYGYTF

J gene: TRBJ1-2
V gene: TRBV12-5
D gene: NA
clone size: NA
CDR3 DNA: TGTGCTAGTGGTTCAACAGTTAACTATGGCTACACCTTC
CDR3 protein: CASGSTVNYGYTF

J gene: TRBJ1-2
V gene: TRBV5-4
D gene: NA
clone size: NA
CDR3 DNA: TGTGCCAGCAGCTTGCAGGGAGGGTATGGCTACACCTTC
CDR3 protein: CASSLQGGYGYTF

J gene: TRBJ1-5
V gene: TRBV7-8
D gene: TRBD1
clone size: once
CDR3 DNA: TGTGCCAGCAGCCTTTATGGGACAGGGGCCGAGCAGCCCCAGCATTTT
CDR3 protein: CASSLYGTGAEQPQHF

J gene: TRBJ2-7
V gene: TRBV7-2
D gene: NA
clone size: NA
CDR3 DNA: TGTGCCAGCAGCTTTGAGTTTAGCAACGAGCAGTACTTC
CDR3 protein: CASSFEFSNEQYF

J gene: TRBJ2-3
V gene: TRBV2
D gene: NA
clone size: NA
CDR3 DNA: TGTGCCAGCAGTGAAGCGCTTCAGGGAACAGATACGCAGTATTTT
CDR3 protein: CASSEALQGTDTQYF

J gene: TRBJ1-5
V gene: TRBV19
D gene: NA
clone size: NA
CDR3 DNA: TGTGCCAGTAGTATAGATCATGAGGGGCCTCAGCCCCAGCATTTT
CDR3 protein: CASSIDHEGPQPQHF

J gene: TRBJ2-2
V gene: TRBV4-2
D gene: NA
clone size: NA
CDR3 DNA: TGTGCCAGCAGCGGAAGGAACGCGAACACCGGGGAGCTGTTTTTT
CDR3 protein: CASSGRNANTGELFF

J gene: TRBJ2-2
V gene: TRBV10-1
D gene: NA
clone size: NA
CDR3 DNA: TGCGCCAGCAGTGGGGCAGGGATAAACACCGGGGAGCTGTTTTTT
CDR3 protein: CASSGAGINTGELFF

J gene: TRBJ2-2
V gene: TRBV30
D gene: NA
clone size: NA
CDR3 DNA: TGTGCCTGGAGTGTTGGGGGCACCGGGGAGCTGTTTTTT
CDR3 protein: CAWSVGGTGELFF

J gene: TRBJ1-2
V gene: TRBV2
D gene: TRBD1
clone size: NA
CDR3 DNA: TGTGCCAGCAGTGGGACCAGGGGGAGCTATGGCTACACCTTC
CDR3 protein: CASSGTRGSYGYTF

J gene: TRBJ2-5
V gene: TRBV5-1
D gene: TRBD2
clone size: NA
CDR3 DNA: TGCGCCAGCAGCCCCGGGCGGGGGGGATTCCAAGAGACCCAGTACTTC
CDR3 protein: CASSPGRGGFQETQYF

J gene: TRBJ1-1
V gene: TRBV4-1
D gene: NA
clone size: NA
CDR3 DNA: TGCGCCAGCAGCCAAGATGAAGGGGCGCCGAGTGAAGCTTTCTTT
CDR3 protein: CASSQDEGAPSEAFF

J gene: TRBJ2-3
V gene: TRBV9
D gene: NA
clone size: NA
CDR3 DNA: TGTGCCAGCAGCGTAGAGCCGAGCCGCACAGATACGCAGTATTTT
CDR3 protein: CASSVEPSRTDTQYF

J gene: TRBJ1-4
V gene: TRBV6-1
D gene: NA
clone size: NA
CDR3 DNA: TGTGCCAGCAAAAAACCGGGGGATGAAAAACTGTTTTTT
CDR3 protein: CASKKPGDEKLFF

J gene: TRBJ2-1
V gene: TRBV19
D gene: NA
clone size: NA
CDR3 DNA: TGTGCCAGTACCCTAGGGGCGGGTAGGAATGAGCAGTTCTTC
CDR3 protein: CASTLGAGRNEQFF

J gene: TRBJ2-7
V gene: TRBV29-1
D gene: TRBD1
clone size: NA
CDR3 DNA: TGCAGCGTTGATGGGGACAGGGGGTCGGACGAGCAGTACTTC
CDR3 protein: CSVDGDRGSDEQYF

J gene: TRBJ1-6
V gene: TRBV11-2
D gene: NA
clone size: NA
CDR3 DNA: TGTGCCAGCCGCATATTGGGGGGTCCACCCCTCCACTTT
CDR3 protein: CASRILGGPPLHF

J gene: TRBJ1-2
V gene: TRBV30
D gene: NA
clone size: NA
CDR3 DNA: TGTGCCTGGAGTGGAGCTAACTATGGCTACACCTTC
CDR3 protein: CAWSGANYGYTF

J gene: TRBJ1-2
V gene: TRBV10-3
D gene: TRBD1
clone size: NA
CDR3 DNA: TGTGCCATCAGTGAAGACAGGGGGTCTATAAGTGGCTACACCTTC
CDR3 protein: CAISEDRGSISGYTF

J gene: TRBJ2-7
V gene: TRBV7-8
D gene: NA
clone size: NA
CDR3 DNA: TGTGCCAGCAGCTTAGCGGACCGGGCCCACGAGCAGTACTTC
CDR3 protein: CASSLADRAHEQYF

J gene: TRBJ2-2
V gene: TRBV6-6
D gene: TRBD2
clone size: once
CDR3 DNA: TGTGCCAGCAGCCGGACTAGCGGGAGGGGGACCGGGGAGCTGTTTTTT
CDR3 protein: CASSRTSGRGTGELFF

J gene: TRBJ2-5
V gene: TRBV9
D gene: TRBD1
clone size: NA
CDR3 DNA: TGTGCCAGCAGCGTCTCCAGGACAGGGTTCGAGACCCAGTACTTC
CDR3 protein: CASSVSRTGFETQYF

J gene: TRBJ1-5
V gene: TRBV6-6
D gene: NA
clone size: NA
CDR3 DNA: TGTGCCAGCAGCCGGCGAGGGGGGTTTAAGCAGCCCCAGCATTTT
CDR3 protein: CASSRRGGFKQPQHF

J gene: TRBJ1-2
V gene: TRBV23-1
D gene: TRBD1
clone size: NA
CDR3 DNA: TGCGCCAGCAGTCAATCGCGCGCGGGACAGGGACGAATGAGCTATGGCTACACCTTC
CDR3 protein: CASSQSRAGQGRMSYGYTF